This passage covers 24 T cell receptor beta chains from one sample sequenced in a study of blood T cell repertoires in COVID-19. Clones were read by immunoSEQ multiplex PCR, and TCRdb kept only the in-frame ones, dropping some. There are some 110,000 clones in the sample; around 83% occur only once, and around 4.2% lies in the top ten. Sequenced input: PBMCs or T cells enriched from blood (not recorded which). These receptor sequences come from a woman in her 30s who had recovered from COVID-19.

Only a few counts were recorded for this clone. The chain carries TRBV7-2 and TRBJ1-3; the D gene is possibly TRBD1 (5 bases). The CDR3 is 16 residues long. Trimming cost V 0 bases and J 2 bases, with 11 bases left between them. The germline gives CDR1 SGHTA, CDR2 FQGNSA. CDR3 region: CASSLATGLAGNTIYF. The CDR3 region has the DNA TGTGCCAGCAGCTTAGCAACAGGCCTGGCTGGAAACACCATATATTTT. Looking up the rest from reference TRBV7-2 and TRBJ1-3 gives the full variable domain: GAGVSQSPSNKVTEKGKDVELRCDPISGHTALYWYRQSLGQGLEFLIYFQGNSAPDKSGLPSDRFSAERTGGSVSTLTIQRTQQEDSAVYLCASSLATGLAGNTIYFGEGSWLTVV.

CDR3 residues: CASSLGTTNEQFF. The CDR3, as DNA: TGTGCCAGCAGTTTAGGGACTACCAATGAGCAGTTCTTC. This chain connects TRBV27 to TRBJ2-1; 7 positions match TRBD2. Trimming at V came to 2 bases and at J to 6 bases, leaving 1 base not matched to a gene. The CDR3 is made up of 13 amino acids. Germline CDR1 reads MNHEY; CDR2 reads SMNVEV (reference sequence).

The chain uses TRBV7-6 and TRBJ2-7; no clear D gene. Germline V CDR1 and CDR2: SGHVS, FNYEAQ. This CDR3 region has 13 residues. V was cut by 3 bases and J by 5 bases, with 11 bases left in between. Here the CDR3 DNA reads TGTGCCAGCAGCTTCCCCCCCCGGGACGAGCAGTACTTC. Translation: CASSFPPRDEQYF. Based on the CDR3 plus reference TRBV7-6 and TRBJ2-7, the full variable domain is GAGVSQSPRYKVTKRGQDVALRCDPISGHVSLYWYRQALGQGPEFLTYFNYEAQQDKSGLPNDRFSAERPEGSISTLTIQRTEQRDSAMYRCASSFPPRDEQYFGPGTRLTVT.

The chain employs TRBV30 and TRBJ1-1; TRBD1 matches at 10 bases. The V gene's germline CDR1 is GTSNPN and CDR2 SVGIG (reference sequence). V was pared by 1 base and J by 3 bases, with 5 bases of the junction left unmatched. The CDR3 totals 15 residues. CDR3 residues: CAWSAGQGGDTEAFF. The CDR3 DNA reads TGTGCCTGGAGTGCCGGACAGGGGGGGGACACTGAAGCTTTCTTT.

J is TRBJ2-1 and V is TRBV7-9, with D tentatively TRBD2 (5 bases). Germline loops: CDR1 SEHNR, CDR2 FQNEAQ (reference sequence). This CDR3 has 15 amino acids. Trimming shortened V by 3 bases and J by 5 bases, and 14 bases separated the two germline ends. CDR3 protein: CASSFGSTGDNEQFF. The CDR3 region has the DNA TGTGCCAGCAGCTTTGGGTCCACCGGGGACAATGAGCAGTTCTTC.

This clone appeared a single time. The CDR3 nucleotides are TGCAGCGTTCGAGGCCCGGGACTAGGGCCTTACGAGCAGTACTTC. Its protein product is CSVRGPGLGPYEQYF. This sequence joins TRBV29-1 and TRBJ2-7, with 8 bases fitting TRBD2. V trimming: 5 bases; J trimming: 4 bases; junction bases outside the gene matches: 13. The germline CDR1 and CDR2 sequences are SQVTM and ANQGSEA. The CDR3 contains 15 residues.

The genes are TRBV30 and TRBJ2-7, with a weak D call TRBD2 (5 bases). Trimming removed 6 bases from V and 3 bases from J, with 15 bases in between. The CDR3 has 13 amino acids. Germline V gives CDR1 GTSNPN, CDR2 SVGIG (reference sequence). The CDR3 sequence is CACHGLFVYEQYF. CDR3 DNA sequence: TGTGCCTGCCACGGACTTTTTGTCTACGAGCAGTACTTC.

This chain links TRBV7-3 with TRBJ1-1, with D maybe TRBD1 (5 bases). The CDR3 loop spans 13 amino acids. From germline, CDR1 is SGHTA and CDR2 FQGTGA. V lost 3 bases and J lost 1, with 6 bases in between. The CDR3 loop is CASSFQGNTEAFF. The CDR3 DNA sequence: TGTGCCAGCAGCTTTCAGGGGAACACTGAAGCTTTCTTT.

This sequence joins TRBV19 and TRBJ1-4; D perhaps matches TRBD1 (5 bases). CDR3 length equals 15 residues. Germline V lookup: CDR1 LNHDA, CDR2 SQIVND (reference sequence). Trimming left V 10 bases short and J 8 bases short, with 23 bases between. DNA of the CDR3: TGTGCCACATACCCTTCGGGACTTGGGGGAGAAAAACTGTTTTTT. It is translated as CATYPSGLGGEKLFF. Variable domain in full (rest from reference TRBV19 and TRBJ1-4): DGGITQSPKYLFRKEGQNVTLSCEQNLNHDAMYWYRQDPGQGLRLIYYSQIVNDFQKGDIAEGYSVSREKKESFPLTVTSAQKNPTAFYLCATYPSGLGGEKLFFGSGTQLSVL.

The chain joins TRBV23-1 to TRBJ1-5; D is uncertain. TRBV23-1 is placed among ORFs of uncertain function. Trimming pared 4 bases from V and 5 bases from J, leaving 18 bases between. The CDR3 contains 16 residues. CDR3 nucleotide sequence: TGCGCCAGCAGTCGCGTGACTGAGACGTGGGATCAGCCCCAGCATTTT. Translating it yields CASSRVTETWDQPQHF.

In DNA, the CDR3 is TGTGCCAGCTCAGGACAGCAGGATCTGAACACTGAAGCTTTCTTT. Translated: CASSGQQDLNTEAFF. The V and J genes are TRBV18 and TRBJ1-1; D is perhaps TRBD1 (6 bases). The CDR3 loop spans 15 amino acids. Trimming cost V 5 bases and J 0 bases, with 13 bases left between them. Per the germline V gene, CDR1 is KGHSH and CDR2 is LQKENI.

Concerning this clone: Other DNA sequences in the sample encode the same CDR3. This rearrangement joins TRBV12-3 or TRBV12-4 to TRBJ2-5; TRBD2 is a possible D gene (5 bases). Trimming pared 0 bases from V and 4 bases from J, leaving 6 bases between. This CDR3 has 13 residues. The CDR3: CASSLAGVETQYF. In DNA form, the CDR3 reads TGTGCCAGCAGTTTAGCGGGAGTAGAGACCCAGTACTTC.

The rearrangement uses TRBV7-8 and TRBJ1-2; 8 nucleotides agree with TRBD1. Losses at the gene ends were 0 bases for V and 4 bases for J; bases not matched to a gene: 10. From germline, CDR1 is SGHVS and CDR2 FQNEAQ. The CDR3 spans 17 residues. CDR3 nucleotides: TGTGCCAGCAGCTTAGCGGGGACAGGCGGATCCCCCTATGGCTACACCTTC. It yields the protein CASSLAGTGGSPYGYTF. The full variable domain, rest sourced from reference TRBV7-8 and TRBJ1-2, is GAGVSQSPRYKVAKRGQDVALRCDPISGHVSLFWYQQALGQGPEFLTYFQNEAQLDKSGLPSDRFFAERPEGSVSTLKIQRTQQEDSAVYLCASSLAGTGGSPYGYTFGSGTRLTVV.

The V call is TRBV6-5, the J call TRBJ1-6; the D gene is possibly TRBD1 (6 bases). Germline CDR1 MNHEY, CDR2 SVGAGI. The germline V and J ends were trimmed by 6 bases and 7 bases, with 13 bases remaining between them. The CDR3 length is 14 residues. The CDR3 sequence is CASRRTAGNSPLHF. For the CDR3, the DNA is TGTGCCAGCAGACGGACAGCCGGCAATTCACCCCTCCACTTT.

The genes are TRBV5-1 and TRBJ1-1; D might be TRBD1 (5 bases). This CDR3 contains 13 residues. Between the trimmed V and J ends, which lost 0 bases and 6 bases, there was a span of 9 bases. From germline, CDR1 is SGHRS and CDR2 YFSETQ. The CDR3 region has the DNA TGCGCCAGCAGCTTGGTAGGGGAAGCTGAAGCTTTCTTT. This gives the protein CASSLVGEAEAFF.

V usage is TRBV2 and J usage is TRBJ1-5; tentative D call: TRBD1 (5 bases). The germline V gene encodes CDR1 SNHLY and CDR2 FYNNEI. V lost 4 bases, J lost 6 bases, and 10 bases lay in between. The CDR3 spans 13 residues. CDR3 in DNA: TGTGCCAGCAGTGGGGCAGGGCGTCAGCCCCAGCATTTT. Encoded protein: CASSGAGRQPQHF.

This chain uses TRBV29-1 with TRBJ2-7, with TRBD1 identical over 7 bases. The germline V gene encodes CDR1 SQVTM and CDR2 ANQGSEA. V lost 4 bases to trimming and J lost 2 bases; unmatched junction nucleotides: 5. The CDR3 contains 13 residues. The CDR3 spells CSVAGTEPYEQYF. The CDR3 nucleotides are TGCAGCGTTGCCGGGACAGAACCCTACGAGCAGTACTTC.

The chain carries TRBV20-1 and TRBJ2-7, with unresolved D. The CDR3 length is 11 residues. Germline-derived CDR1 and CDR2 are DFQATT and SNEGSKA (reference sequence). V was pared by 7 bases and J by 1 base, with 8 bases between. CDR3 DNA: TGCAGTGGGAGAGTTTCCTACGAGCAGTACTTC. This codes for CSGRVSYEQYF.

CDR3 coding DNA: TGCGCCAGCAGCCTGGACAGGCGCGCTCCTGAAGCTTTCTTT. Its translation is CASSLDRRAPEAFF. V is TRBV5-1 and J is TRBJ1-1; TRBD1 aligns across 7 bases. Germline values: CDR1 SGHRS, CDR2 YFSETQ. J gave up 6 bases and V 4 bases, and 9 bases lay outside the gene matches. The CDR3 is 14 amino acids. The full variable domain, in which reference TRBV5-1 and TRBJ1-1 provide the parts outside the CDR3, is KAGVTQTPRYLIKTRGQQVTLSCSPISGHRSVSWYQQTPGQGLQFLFEYFSETQRNKGNFPGRFSGRQFSNSRSEMNVSTLELGDSALYLCASSLDRRAPEAFFGQGTRLTVV.

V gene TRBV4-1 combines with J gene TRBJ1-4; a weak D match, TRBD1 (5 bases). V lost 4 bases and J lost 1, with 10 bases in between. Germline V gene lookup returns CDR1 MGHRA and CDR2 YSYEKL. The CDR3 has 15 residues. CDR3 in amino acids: CASSPVGGTNEKLFF. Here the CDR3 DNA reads TGCGCCAGCAGCCCAGTGGGGGGAACTAATGAAAAACTGTTTTTT.

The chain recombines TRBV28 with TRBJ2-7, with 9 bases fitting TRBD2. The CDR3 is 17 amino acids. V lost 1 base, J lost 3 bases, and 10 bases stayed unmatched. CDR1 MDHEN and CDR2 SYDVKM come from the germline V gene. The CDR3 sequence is CASSLSLAGTSIYEQYF. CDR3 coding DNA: TGTGCCAGCAGTTTATCGCTCGCCGGGACTAGCATCTACGAGCAGTACTTC. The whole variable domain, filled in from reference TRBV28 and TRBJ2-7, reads DVKVTQSSRYLVKRTGEKVFLECVQDMDHENMFWYRQDPGLGLRLIYFSYDVKMKEKGDIPEGYSVSREKKERFSLILESASTNQTSMYLCASSLSLAGTSIYEQYFGPGTRLTVT.

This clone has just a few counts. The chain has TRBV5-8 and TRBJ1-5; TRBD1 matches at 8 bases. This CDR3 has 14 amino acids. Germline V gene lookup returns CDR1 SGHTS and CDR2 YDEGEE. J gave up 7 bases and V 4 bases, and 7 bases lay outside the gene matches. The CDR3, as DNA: TGTGCCAGCAGCCAGGACAGGGTAGGGCAGCCCCAGCATTTT. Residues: CASSQDRVGQPQHF.

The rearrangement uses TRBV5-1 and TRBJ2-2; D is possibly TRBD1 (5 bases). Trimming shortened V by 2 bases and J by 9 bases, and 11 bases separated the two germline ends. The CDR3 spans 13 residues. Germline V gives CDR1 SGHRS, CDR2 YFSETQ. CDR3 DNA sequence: TGCGCCAGCAGCTTTAAGGGGAACCGGGAGCTGTTTTTT. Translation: CASSFKGNRELFF.

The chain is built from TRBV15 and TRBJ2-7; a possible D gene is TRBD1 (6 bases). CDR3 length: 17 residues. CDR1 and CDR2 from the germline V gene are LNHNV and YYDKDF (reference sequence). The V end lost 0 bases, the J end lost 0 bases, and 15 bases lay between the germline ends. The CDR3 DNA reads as TGTGCCACCAGCAGAGATGTGCAGGGGCCCCTCTCCTACGAGCAGTACTTC. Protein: CATSRDVQGPLSYEQYF.